Reported below is one T cell receptor (beta chain). The specificity of this receptor is unknown. Base-call qualities are not available, and no considerably larger clone is one nucleotide away. The sample comes from a study of blood T cell repertoires in COVID-19 (TCRdb year 2020). Regarding the study in general: Samples covering the acute and convalescent phases of COVID-19 were provided by collaborators in the United States, Italy and Spain. Samples came from the ongoing ImmuneRACE study (first 160 participants) plus 1,254 subjects from 6 global collaborators. The material from the prospective study consisted of cDNA or gDNA derived from T cells, B-cell-depleted T cells, or PBMCs. Subjects who had been exposed to COVID-19, were actively infected with it, or had recovered from it provided the deeply sampled blood TCRbeta repertoires that made up the dataset. A de-identified subject ID, COVID-19 status, age in years and sex were almost always included in the sample metadata. Where available, HLA class I and class II types were taken from metadata supplied by the sample provider and were not determined by assay-based typing. The repertoires were released in a freely available public database intended as a resource for research on the immune response to SARS-CoV-2. Study-level results and caveats: How much clinical and demographic metadata was included differed by source and by participant, and the metadata was provided uncurated.

Another Seattle source contributed samples from volunteer blood donors who had recovered from COVID-19. Collaborating institutions collected whole blood in K2EDTA tubes following their own protocols. For TCRbeta analysis, collaborator samples were shipped as frozen whole blood, as isolated PBMCs, or as DNA extracted from either sample type. Trimming removed 3 bases from V and 5 bases from J; the gene matches leave 3 bases unexplained. The CDR3 runs 13 amino acids, cysteine and phenylalanine included. CDR3 DNA only is kept here, 39 bases in frame from base 1. As encoded in the germline V gene, CDR1 is SGHTA while CDR2 is FQGNSA. The immunoSEQ Assay, a bias-controlled multiplex PCR, was used to amplify TCRbeta CDR3 regions from genomic DNA. The published analysis was carried out like this. Nucleated cell counts per sample were estimated from amplification of reference gene primers within the assay. Sequence reads were collapsed and filtered to measure the absolute abundance of every unique TCRbeta CDR3 rearrangement. For each sample, productive Simpson clonality was calculated as the square root of Simpson's diversity index across productive rearrangements. TCRdb re-hosts the immuneACCESS table, in-frame sequences only. Its copies lack some clones; in the studies checked, an unresolved V gene accounts for under half of them, and the cause for the rest is not known. Clone size and the V and J calls come from that table; the DNA yielded D and trimming. For this sample there are 110,000 or so clones; around nine tenths appear just once. Clones ranked in the top ten supply around 8.4% of the sample.

What was sequenced was peripheral blood. The sequence derives from a woman aged 70 to 79 who had recovered from COVID-19. The sequence joins TRBV7-2 to TRBJ1-1; 7 middle bases align to TRBD1. In nucleotide form, the sequence is TGTGCCAGCAGCTTCGACAGGGTGACTGAAGCTTTCTTT. Its translation is CASSFDRVTEAFF. Full variable domain (CDR3 extended with the reference TRBV7-2 and TRBJ1-1 proteins): GAGVSQSPSNKVTEKGKDVELRCDPISGHTALYWYRQSLGQGLEFLIYFQGNSAPDKSGLPSDRFSAERTGGSVSTLTIQRTQQEDSAVYLCASSFDRVTEAFFGQGTRLTVV.